The clone carrying this TCR beta chain was seen only a few times. The antigen remains unidentified. V was clipped by 5 bases and J by 7 bases; unmatched bases: 10. The CDR3 sequence is 15 residues long. CDR1 is SGHTA and CDR2 is FQGNSA in the germline V gene. This sample is part of a study of cytomegalovirus exposure and HLA in healthy donors. The PCR made use of 60 Vbeta and 13 Jbeta primers. Clones were sequenced by immunoSEQ multiplex PCR, and TCRdb holds only the in-frame ones, with some missing. The sample has fewer than 200,000 clones, 8.5% to 10% seen once. Notes on the study in general: Reports credit the classifier with highly specific, highly sensitive diagnosis of cytomegalovirus status. HLA alleles were associated with 16,951 TCR beta sequences in a later analysis at 0.05 false discovery rate.

The sequenced material came from PBMCs. The rearrangement links TRBV7-2 to TRBJ2-1; 8 nucleotides match TRBD2. The source of this sequence is a woman younger than 45 in good health and CMV-seropositive. The CDR3 loop is CASSQLLGGGNEQFF. The CDR3 DNA is TGTGCCAGCAGCCAACTACTGGGCGGGGGGAATGAGCAGTTCTTC. The full variable domain, rest sourced from reference TRBV7-2 and TRBJ2-1, is GAGVSQSPSNKVTEKGKDVELRCDPISGHTALYWYRQSLGQGLEFLIYFQGNSAPDKSGLPSDRFSAERTGGSVSTLTIQRTQQEDSAVYLCASSQLLGGGNEQFFGPGTRLTVL.